This T cell receptor (beta chain) was found in a study of regulatory T cells in long-lasting Graves disease. Study-level results: Since the sample size was small, accuracy may have been reduced.

Relying on iRepertoire HTBI primers and Arm-PCR of CDR3 regions, the team built TCR beta libraries. TCRdb recomputed calls from the multiplex PCR reads with MiXCR, one row per CDR3 protein. The profile shows some 470,000 distinct CDR3 sequences, about 22% of them singletons. Germline-derived CDR1 and CDR2 are WNHNN and SYGVQD (reference sequence). The CDR3 totals 16 residues. Concerning this clonotype: What it recognizes is unknown. A much larger clone lies a single base off, so this may be a read error.

Described time point: persistent/refractory GD, antithyroid drugs over 5 years with positive TRAb. Extracted RNA from PBMCs served as the source of the TCR library. Peripheral blood, roughly 8.1 milliliters of it, was drawn into EDTA tubes. The rearrangement joins TRBV10-1 to TRBJ1-1, with TRBD1 identical over 7 bases. The sample consisted of peripheral blood mononuclear cells (PBMCs), taken when the disease was refractory, from a patient treated with antithyroid drugs. This TCR was recovered from a female donor with Graves disease. The CDR3 bases are TGCGCCAACAGTGACGGAGCTGAGGGGGCTTGGACTGAAGCTTTCTTT. Translated: CANSDGAEGAWTEAFF.